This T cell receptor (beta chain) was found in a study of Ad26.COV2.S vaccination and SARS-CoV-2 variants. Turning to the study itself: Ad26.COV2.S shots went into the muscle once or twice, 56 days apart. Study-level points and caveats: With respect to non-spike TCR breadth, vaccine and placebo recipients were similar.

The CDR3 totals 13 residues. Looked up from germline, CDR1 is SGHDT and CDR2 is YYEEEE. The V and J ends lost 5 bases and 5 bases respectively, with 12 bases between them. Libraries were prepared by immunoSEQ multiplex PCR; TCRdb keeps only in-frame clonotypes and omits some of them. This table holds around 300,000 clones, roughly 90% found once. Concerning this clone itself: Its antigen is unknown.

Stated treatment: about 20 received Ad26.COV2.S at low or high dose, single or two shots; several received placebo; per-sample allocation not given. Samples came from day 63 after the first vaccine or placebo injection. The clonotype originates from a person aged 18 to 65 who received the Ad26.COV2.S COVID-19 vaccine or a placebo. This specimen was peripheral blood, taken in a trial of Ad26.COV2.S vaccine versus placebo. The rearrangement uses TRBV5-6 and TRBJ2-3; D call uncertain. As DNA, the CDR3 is TGTGCCAGCAGGCCCAGCCAGGAAGATACGCAGTATTTT. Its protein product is CASRPSQEDTQYF. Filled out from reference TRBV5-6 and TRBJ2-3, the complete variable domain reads DAGVTQSPTHLIKTRGQQVTLRCSPKSGHDTVSWYQQALGQGPQFIFQYYEEEERQRGNFPDRFSGHQFPNYSSELNVNALLLGDSALYLCASRPSQEDTQYFGPGTRLTVL.